This T cell receptor beta chain stems from a study of OX40 agonist ivuxolimab in advanced cancers. Overall study context: Prior checkpoint blockade (anti-PD-1, anti-PD-L1 or anti-CTLA-4) was permitted; over 30% had it.

The CDR3 runs 14 residues. Trimming at V came to 6 bases and at J to 5 bases, leaving 7 bases not matched to a gene. In germline, CDR1 is LNHDA, CDR2 SQIVND (reference sequence). Study-level results: CD8+ T cells averaged more expanded clones than CD4+. With doses of 0.1-3.0 mg/kg, partial responders showed among the lowest clonal expansion.

Remarks on this clone: The antigen is unknown.

A history of autoimmune disease or systemic immunosuppression excluded patients. Measured with immunoSEQ multiplex PCR; TCRdb has only the in-frame clones, and not every one. The sample contains about 64,000 clones, approximately 79% of which appear only once. The V call is TRBV19, the J call TRBJ1-5; 7 nucleotides agree with TRBD1. The clonotype originates from an adult with an advanced solid tumor such as melanoma, head and neck, liver or kidney cancer. The material sequenced was CD4+ or CD8+ T cells sorted from blood, taken in a trial of the OX40 agonist ivuxolimab. Written as DNA, the CDR3 is TGTGCCAGTAGAGCAGGGGGAGGTGATCAGCCCCAGCATTTT. It encodes CASRAGGGDQPQHF.